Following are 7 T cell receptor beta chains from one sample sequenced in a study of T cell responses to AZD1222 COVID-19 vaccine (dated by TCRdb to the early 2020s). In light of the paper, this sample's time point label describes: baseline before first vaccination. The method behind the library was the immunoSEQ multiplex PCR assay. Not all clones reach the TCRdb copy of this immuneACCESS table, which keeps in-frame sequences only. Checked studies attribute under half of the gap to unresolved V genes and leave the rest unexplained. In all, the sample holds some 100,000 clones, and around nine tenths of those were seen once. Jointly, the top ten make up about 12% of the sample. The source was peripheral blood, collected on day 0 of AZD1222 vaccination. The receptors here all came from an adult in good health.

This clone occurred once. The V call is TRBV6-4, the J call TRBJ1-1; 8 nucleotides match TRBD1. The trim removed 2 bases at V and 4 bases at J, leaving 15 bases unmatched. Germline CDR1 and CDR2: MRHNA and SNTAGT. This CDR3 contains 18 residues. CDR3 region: CASSDIKVHQGARTEAFF. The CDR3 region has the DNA TGTGCCAGCAGTGACATCAAAGTCCATCAGGGGGCGCGCACTGAAGCTTTCTTT.

The CDR3 DNA reads as TGTGCCAGCAGCCTCCGTTCAGGGGCAAAGGGTCAGCCCCAGCATTTT. This gives the protein CASSLRSGAKGQPQHF. The rearrangement joins TRBV5-6 to TRBJ1-5; D possibly corresponds to TRBD1 (6 bases). Trimming pared 4 bases from V and 6 bases from J, leaving 20 bases between. The CDR3 is 16 residues long. Germline loops: CDR1 SGHDT, CDR2 YYEEEE.

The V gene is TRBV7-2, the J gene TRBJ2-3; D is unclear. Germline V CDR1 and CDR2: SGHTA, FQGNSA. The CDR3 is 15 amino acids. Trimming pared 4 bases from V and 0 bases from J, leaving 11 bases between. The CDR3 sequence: CASSYVAASTDTQYF. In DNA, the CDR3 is TGTGCCAGCAGCTACGTGGCGGCTAGCACAGATACGCAGTATTTT.

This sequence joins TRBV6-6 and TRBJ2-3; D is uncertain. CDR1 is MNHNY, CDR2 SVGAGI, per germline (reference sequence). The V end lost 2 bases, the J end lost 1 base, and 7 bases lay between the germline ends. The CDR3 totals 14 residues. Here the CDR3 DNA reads TGTGCCAGCAGTTACGGGCAGGGCACAGATACGCAGTATTTT. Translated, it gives CASSYGQGTDTQYF.

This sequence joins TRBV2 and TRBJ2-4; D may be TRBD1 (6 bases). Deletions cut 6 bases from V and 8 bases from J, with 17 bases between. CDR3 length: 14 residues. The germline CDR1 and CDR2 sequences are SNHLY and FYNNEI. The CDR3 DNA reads TGTGCCAGCAGCATCAGGGAACAGGGAGACATTCAGTACTTC. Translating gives CASSIREQGDIQYF. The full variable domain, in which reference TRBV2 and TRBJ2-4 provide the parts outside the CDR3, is EPEVTQTPSHQVTQMGQEVILRCVPISNHLYFYWYRQILGQKVEFLVSFYNNEISEKSEIFDDQFSVERPDGSNFTLKIRSTKLEDSAMYFCASSIREQGDIQYFGAGTRLSVL.

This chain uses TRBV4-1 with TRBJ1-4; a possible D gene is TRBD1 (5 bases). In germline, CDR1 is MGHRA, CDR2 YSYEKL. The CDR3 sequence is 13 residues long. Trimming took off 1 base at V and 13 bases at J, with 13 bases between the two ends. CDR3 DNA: TGCGCCAGCAGCCAAGCTCAGGGTAAAGGACTGTTTTTT. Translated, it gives CASSQAQGKGLFF.

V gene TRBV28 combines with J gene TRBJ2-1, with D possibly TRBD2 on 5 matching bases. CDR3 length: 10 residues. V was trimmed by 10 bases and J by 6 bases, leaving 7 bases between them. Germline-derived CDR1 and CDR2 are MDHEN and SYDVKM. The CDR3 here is CANEGNEQFF. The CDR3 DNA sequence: TGTGCCAATGAGGGCAATGAGCAGTTCTTC.